Below are 6 T cell receptor beta chains sequenced from a single sample in a study of early stage breast cancer tumors. Sequencing used immunoSEQ multiplex PCR; TCRdb keeps in-frame clones, though not all of them. Found here are about 6,500 clones, around two thirds of them singletons; the top ten hold roughly 12%. The specimen sequenced was normal breast tissue next to the tumor. The source is a person aged 50 to 59 with breast cancer.

This chain uses TRBV28 with TRBJ1-1; the D is unclear. The CDR3 consists of 14 residues. V lost 4 bases and J 1 base, leaving 10 bases between the germline ends. Germline loops: CDR1 MDHEN, CDR2 SYDVKM. The CDR3 DNA reads TGTGCCAGCAGTTCGGGCACTTCGAACACTGAAGCTTTCTTT. Translating it yields CASSSGTSNTEAFF.

The V call is TRBV12-1, the J call TRBJ1-1; TRBD1 was called by the table and not checked on the DNA. TRBV12-1 has pseudogene status. CDR3 length equals 18 residues. The DNA for the CDR3 is TGTGCCAGCAGCTCCACCGAAGCCTTAGGGGGTAGGAACACTGAAGCTTTCTTT. Protein: CASSSTEALGGRNTEAFF.

V gene TRBV29-1 combines with J gene TRBJ2-6; tentatively, D is TRBD1 or TRBD2 (7 bases each). Trimming stripped 0 bases from V and 0 bases from J, with 15 bases between. Germline assignment: CDR1 SQVTM and CDR2 ANQGSEA. The CDR3 spans 18 residues. The CDR3 reads CSVEDFPGGASGANVLTF. In DNA, the CDR3 is TGCAGCGTTGAAGATTTCCCAGGGGGGGCCTCTGGGGCCAACGTCCTGACTTTC.

The rearrangement joins TRBV29-1 to TRBJ1-1; D is unclear. The CDR3 runs to 11 residues. CDR1 is SQVTM and CDR2 is ANQGSEA in the germline V gene. The germline V and J ends were trimmed by 3 bases and 11 bases, with 13 bases remaining between them. The DNA for the CDR3 is TGCAGCGTTGAGAAGGTTGGCTGGGCTTTCTTT. Residues: CSVEKVGWAFF. Using reference TRBV29-1 and TRBJ1-1 for the parts outside the CDR3, the full variable domain is SAVISQKPSRDICQRGTSLTIQCQVDSQVTMMFWYRQQPGQSLTLIATANQGSEATYESGFVIDKFPISRPNLTFSTLTVSNMSPEDSSIYLCSVEKVGWAFFGQGTRLTVV.

This sequence joins TRBV20-1 and TRBJ1-1; no reliable D call. V lost 5 bases to trimming and J lost 8 bases, with 12 bases between them. There are 11 residues in the CDR3. The germline CDR1 and CDR2 sequences are DFQATT and SNEGSKA (reference sequence). The CDR3 DNA sequence: TGCAGTGCTCCGGGGAACCACGAAGCTTTCTTT. Residues: CSAPGNHEAFF.

This sequence joins TRBV5-4 and TRBJ2-7; D is tentatively TRBD1 or TRBD2 (5 bases each). This CDR3 comprises 14 residues. In germline, CDR1 is SGHNT, CDR2 YYREEE (reference sequence). The germline V and J ends were trimmed by 4 bases and 2 bases, with 13 bases remaining between them. CDR3 coding DNA: TGTGCCAGCAGCCCGGGTAGGGGACCCTACGAGCAGTACTTC. This codes for CASSPGRGPYEQYF. The whole variable domain, filled in from reference TRBV5-4 and TRBJ2-7, reads ETGVTQSPTHLIKTRGQQVTLRCSSQSGHNTVSWYQQALGQGPQFIFQYYREEENGRGNFPPRFSGLQFPNYSSELNVNALELDDSALYLCASSPGRGPYEQYFGPGTRLTVT.